This TCR beta chain was sequenced for a study of graft-versus-host responses after intestinal transplantation. Study background: Anti-thymocyte globulin induction was given to all recipients, followed by tacrolimus and steroids for around three years.

The method was immunoSEQ multiplex PCR; TCRdb's version includes in-frame clones alone and lacks a portion of them. The repertoire holds about 98,000 clones, with over 80% as singletons. On this clone itself: The target antigen is unknown.

The input for sequencing was unstimulated CD8+ T cells sorted from spleen or lymph node cells, taken before intestinal transplant. This receptor was obtained from a human donor who received an intestinal transplant.

Here the CDR3 reads CASSLGAPGTGTYEQYF. The DNA of the CDR3 is TGTGCCAGCAGCTTAGGAGCCCCCGGGACAGGGACCTACGAGCAGTACTTC. The gene calls are TRBV7-9 and TRBJ2-7, with 9 nucleotides matching TRBD1. Per the germline V gene, CDR1 is SEHNR and CDR2 is FQNEAQ (reference sequence). CDR3 length: 17 amino acids. V lost 1 base and J lost 2; bases outside the gene matches: 9. The full variable domain, completed using reference TRBV7-9 and TRBJ2-7, is DTGVSQNPRHKITKRGQNVTFRCDPISEHNRLYWYRQTLGQGPEFLTYFQNEAQLEKSRLLSDRFSAERPKGSFSTLEIQRTEQGDSAMYLCASSLGAPGTGTYEQYFGPGTRLTVT.